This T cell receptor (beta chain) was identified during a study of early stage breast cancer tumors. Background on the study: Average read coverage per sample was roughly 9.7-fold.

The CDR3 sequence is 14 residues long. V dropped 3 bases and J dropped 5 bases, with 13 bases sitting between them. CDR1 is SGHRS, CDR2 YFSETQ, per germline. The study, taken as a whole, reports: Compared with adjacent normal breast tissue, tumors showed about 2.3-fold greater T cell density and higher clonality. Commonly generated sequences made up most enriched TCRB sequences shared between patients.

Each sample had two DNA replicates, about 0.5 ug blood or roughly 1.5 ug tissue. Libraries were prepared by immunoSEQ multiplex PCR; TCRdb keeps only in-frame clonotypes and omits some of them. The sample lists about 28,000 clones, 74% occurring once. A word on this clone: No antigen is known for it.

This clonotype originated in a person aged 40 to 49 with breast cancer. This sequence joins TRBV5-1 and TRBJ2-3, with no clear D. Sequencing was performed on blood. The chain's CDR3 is CASSSGGEVDTQYF. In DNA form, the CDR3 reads TGCGCCAGCAGCTCGGGCGGAGAAGTAGATACGCAGTATTTT.